The 8 T cell receptor beta chains below all came from one sample that was sequenced in a study of yellow fever vaccine responses in identical twins. TCRdb re-derived calls from the RT-PCR reads in MiXCR, one entry per CDR3 protein. The sample carries some 20,000 distinct CDR3 sequences, about two thirds recorded once. The sample in question was T cells from blood (PBMCs), unsorted or a sorted subset (not recorded which), obtained before or after yellow fever vaccination (not recorded which). The receptors here all came from a woman aged 18-30 years who received the yellow fever vaccine.

V and J are TRBV19 and TRBJ2-1, with D possibly TRBD2 on 5 matching bases. There are 12 residues in the CDR3. The germline gives CDR1 LNHDA, CDR2 SQIVND (reference sequence). The V gene lost 6 bases and the J gene lost 7 bases, with 10 bases spanning the gap. The CDR3 DNA sequence: TGTGCCAGTAGGGACTGGCAAAATGAGCAGTTCTTC. Its protein product is CASRDWQNEQFF.

The chain has TRBV7-6 and TRBJ1-1; tentatively, D is TRBD1 (5 bases). This CDR3 contains 14 residues. Germline CDR1 SGHVS, CDR2 FNYEAQ. Trimming left V 5 bases short and J 3 bases short, with 13 bases between. CDR3 nucleotide sequence: TGTGCCAGCAGCCCCGCGTTGGGGGACACTGAAGCTTTCTTT. Its protein is CASSPALGDTEAFF.

The CDR3 sequence is CASSLGYSRLSYNEQFF. Written as DNA, the CDR3 is TGTGCCAGCAGCTTAGGCTATAGCCGGCTTTCCTACAATGAGCAGTTCTTC. This chain uses TRBV11-2 with TRBJ2-1; D gene uncertain. Trimming shortened V by 1 base and J by 1 base, and 14 bases separated the two germline ends. The CDR3 is made up of 17 amino acids. The germline gives CDR1 SGHAT, CDR2 FQNNGV.

V usage is TRBV4-1 and J usage is TRBJ1-5; perhaps TRBD1 as D (5 bases). The CDR3 loop spans 13 amino acids. Germline CDR1 is MGHRA and CDR2 is YSYEKL. Between the trimmed V and J ends, which lost 1 base and 9 bases, there was a span of 10 bases. This CDR3 reads CASSQVWGGPQHF. CDR3 nucleotides: TGCGCCAGCAGCCAAGTTTGGGGGGGGCCCCAGCATTTT.

The rearrangement joins TRBV18 to TRBJ1-5, with D maybe TRBD1 (5 bases). This CDR3 comprises 16 residues. Germline lookup yields CDR1 KGHSH and CDR2 LQKENI. Trimming shortened V by 1 base and J by 0 bases, and 10 bases separated the two germline ends. CDR3 sequence reads: CASSPRGVVSNQPQHF. CDR3 DNA: TGTGCCAGCTCACCACGGGGGGTTGTTAGCAATCAGCCCCAGCATTTT.

CDR3 sequence: CASSSSGLAGNEQFF. DNA of the CDR3: TGTGCCAGCAGTTCCTCGGGACTAGCGGGCAATGAGCAGTTCTTC. The chain recombines TRBV6-5 with TRBJ2-1; 12 bases match TRBD2. V trimming: 4 bases; J trimming: 6 bases; junction bases outside the gene matches: 4. Per the germline V gene, CDR1 is MNHEY and CDR2 is SVGAGI. The CDR3 sequence is 15 residues long.

The chain joins TRBV14 to TRBJ1-5; D might be TRBD1 (5 bases). Germline CDR1 reads SGHDN; CDR2 reads FVKESK. Deletions cut 3 bases from V and 3 bases from J, with 6 bases between. This CDR3 is built from 13 residues. The CDR3 region has the DNA TGTGCCAGCAGCCAGGACACCAATCAGCCCCAGCATTTT. It encodes CASSQDTNQPQHF.

V gene TRBV11-1 combines with J gene TRBJ2-7; D remains unclear. Trimming shortened V by 2 bases and J by 7 bases, and 9 bases separated the two germline ends. Germline V CDR1 and CDR2: SGHAT, FQDESV (reference sequence). The CDR3 consists of 12 residues. The CDR3 DNA follows: TGTGCCAGCAGCTTAACTCGGATGGAGCAGTACTTC. Its protein product is CASSLTRMEQYF.